Below, 3 T cell receptor beta chains from the same sample are listed, as sequenced in a study of shared clonotypes between healthy human individuals. Profiling relied on immunoSEQ multiplex PCR, and the TCRdb table lists in-frame clones only, not all of them. Here the sample spans around 2.3 million clones, more than 90% being singletons. Material for sequencing was naive CD4+ T cells sorted from blood. The subset was: CD45RA+ positively selected. The source of these receptors is a man between 18 and 35 years old in good health.

Note on this clone: The identical CDR3 is also encoded by other nucleotide sequences in the sample. The V call is TRBV29-1, the J call TRBJ1-1, with D possibly being TRBD1 (6 bases). V was shortened by 3 bases and J by 0 bases, with 8 bases between the two germline ends. Germline V CDR1 and CDR2: SQVTM, ANQGSEA. CDR3 length: 13 residues. The CDR3 DNA follows: TGCAGCGTTGAGGGGGCCATGAACACTGAAGCTTTCTTT. Translation gives CSVEGAMNTEAFF.

This chain connects TRBV30 to TRBJ1-5; 9 bases are a match to TRBD1. CDR3 length equals 15 residues. The trim removed 5 bases at V and 5 bases at J, leaving 10 bases unmatched. Germline V gene sequence: CDR1 GTSNPN, CDR2 SVGIG (reference sequence). CDR3 nucleotide sequence: TGTGCCTGGCGCCCTCAGGGACAGGGTTATCAGCCCCAGCATTTT. Translated, it gives CAWRPQGQGYQPQHF. The complete variable domain, with remaining parts taken from reference TRBV30 and TRBJ1-5, reads SQTIHQWPATLVQPVGSPLSLECTVEGTSNPNLYWYRQAAGRGLQLLFYSVGIGQISSEVPQNLSASRPQDRQFILSSKKLLLSDSGFYLCAWRPQGQGYQPQHFGDGTRLSIL.

The rearrangement uses TRBV7-2 and TRBJ2-1; 7 positions match TRBD1. This CDR3 spans 14 amino acids. Trimming removed 2 bases from V and 5 bases from J; junction bases left unmatched: 3. CDR1 SGHTA and CDR2 FQGNSA come from the germline V gene. CDR3 bases: TGTGCCAGCAGCTTAATGGGACAGAACAATGAGCAGTTCTTC. Protein: CASSLMGQNNEQFF. The whole variable domain, filled in from reference TRBV7-2 and TRBJ2-1, reads GAGVSQSPSNKVTEKGKDVELRCDPISGHTALYWYRQSLGQGLEFLIYFQGNSAPDKSGLPSDRFSAERTGGSVSTLTIQRTQQEDSAVYLCASSLMGQNNEQFFGPGTRLTVL.